What follows describes a single T cell receptor beta chain. These donors were members of the roughly 120-subject validation cohort, a group separate from the approximately 670-subject first cohort. This specimen belongs to a study of cytomegalovirus exposure and HLA in healthy donors. TCRdb's copy holds only in-frame clones and misses some; the assay was immunoSEQ multiplex PCR. The profile shows tens of thousands of clones, 80% to 95% of them singletons. The CDR3 runs 15 residues. Germline lookup yields CDR1 LNHDA and CDR2 SQIVND (reference sequence). Trimming removed 5 bases at V and 0 bases at J, with 11 bases between.

V usage is TRBV19 and J usage is TRBJ2-4; D might be TRBD1 (6 bases). Sample: PBMCs. The clonotype originates from a woman under 40 in good health and CMV-seronegative. For the CDR3, the DNA is TGTGCCAGTAGTTCAGGGGCTCTAGCCAAAAACATTCAGTACTTC. This sequence encodes CASSSGALAKNIQYF.